This T cell receptor (beta chain) came from a study of shared clonotypes between healthy human individuals. Concerning this clone: Its antigen is not identified. Other DNA sequences of this sample code for an identical CDR3.

Trimming cost V 1 base and J 2 bases, with 8 bases left between them. CDR3 length: 15 amino acids. Germline V gene lookup returns CDR1 SGHAT and CDR2 FQNNGV. Whole-study findings and limits: Memory subsets generally showed smaller estimated richness than naive subsets did.

Positive CCR7 selection of CD45RO-negative cells yielded the naive CD8 cells, and terminally differentiated effector memory CD45RA+ cells were excluded. This table comes from immunoSEQ multiplex PCR, and its TCRdb copy is limited to in-frame clones, with some not included. The profile shows around 2,000,000 clones, just under 95% of them singletons. The chain combines TRBV11-2 with TRBJ2-2; D not certain. This clonotype was sampled from a man younger than 35 in good health. The sample taken for sequencing was naive CD8+ T cells sorted from blood. Here the CDR3 reads CASSLVGPNTGELFF. DNA of the CDR3: TGTGCCAGCAGCTTAGTAGGGCCAAACACCGGGGAGCTGTTTTTT.